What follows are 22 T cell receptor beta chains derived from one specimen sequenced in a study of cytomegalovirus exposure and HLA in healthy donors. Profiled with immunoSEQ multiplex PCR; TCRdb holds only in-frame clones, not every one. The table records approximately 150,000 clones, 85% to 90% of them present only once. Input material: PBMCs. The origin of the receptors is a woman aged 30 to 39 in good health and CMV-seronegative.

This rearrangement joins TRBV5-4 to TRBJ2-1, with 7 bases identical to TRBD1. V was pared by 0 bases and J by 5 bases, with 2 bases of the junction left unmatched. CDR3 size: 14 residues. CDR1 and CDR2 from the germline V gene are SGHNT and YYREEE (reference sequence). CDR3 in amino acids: CASSLVGQNNEQFF. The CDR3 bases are TGTGCCAGCAGCTTGGTGGGACAGAACAATGAGCAGTTCTTC.

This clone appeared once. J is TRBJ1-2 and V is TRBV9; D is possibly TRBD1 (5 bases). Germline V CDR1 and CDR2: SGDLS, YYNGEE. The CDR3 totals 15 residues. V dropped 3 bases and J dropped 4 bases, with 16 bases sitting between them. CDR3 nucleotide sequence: TGTGCCAGCAGCGGACAGTCGGGGGAGGTCTATGGCTACACCTTC. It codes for CASSGQSGEVYGYTF. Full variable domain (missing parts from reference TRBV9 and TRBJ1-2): DSGVTQTPKHLITATGQRVTLRCSPRSGDLSVYWYQQSLDQGLQFLIQYYNGEERAKGNILERFSAQQFPDLHSELNLSSLELGDSALYFCASSGQSGEVYGYTFGSGTRLTVV.

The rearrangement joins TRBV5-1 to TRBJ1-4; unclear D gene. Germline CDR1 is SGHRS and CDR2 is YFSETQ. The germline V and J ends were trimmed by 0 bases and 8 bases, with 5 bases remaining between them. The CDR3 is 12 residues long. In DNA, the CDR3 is TGCGCCAGCAGCTTGGAGCCGGAAAAACTGTTTTTT. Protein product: CASSLEPEKLFF.

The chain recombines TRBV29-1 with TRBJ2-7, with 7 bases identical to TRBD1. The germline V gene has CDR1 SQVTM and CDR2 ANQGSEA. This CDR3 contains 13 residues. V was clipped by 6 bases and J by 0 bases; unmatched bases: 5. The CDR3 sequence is CSVGGPNSYEQYF. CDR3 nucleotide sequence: TGCAGCGTAGGGGGCCCCAACTCCTACGAGCAGTACTTC.

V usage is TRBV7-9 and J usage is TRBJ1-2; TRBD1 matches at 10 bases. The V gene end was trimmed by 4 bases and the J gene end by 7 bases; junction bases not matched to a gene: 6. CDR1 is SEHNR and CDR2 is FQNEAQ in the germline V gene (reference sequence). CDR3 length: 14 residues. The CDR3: CASSSRDRGAGYTF. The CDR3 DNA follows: TGTGCCAGCAGCTCCCGGGACAGGGGAGCTGGCTACACCTTC. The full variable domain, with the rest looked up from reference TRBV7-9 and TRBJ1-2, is DTGVSQNPRHKITKRGQNVTFRCDPISEHNRLYWYRQTLGQGPEFLTYFQNEAQLEKSRLLSDRFSAERPKGSFSTLEIQRTEQGDSAMYLCASSSRDRGAGYTFGSGTRLTVV.

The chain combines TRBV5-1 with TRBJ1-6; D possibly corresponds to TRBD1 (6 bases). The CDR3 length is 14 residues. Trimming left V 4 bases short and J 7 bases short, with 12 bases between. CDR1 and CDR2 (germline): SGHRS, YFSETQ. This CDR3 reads CASSPDRQNSPLHF. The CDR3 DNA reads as TGCGCCAGCAGCCCGGACAGACAGAATTCACCCCTCCACTTT.

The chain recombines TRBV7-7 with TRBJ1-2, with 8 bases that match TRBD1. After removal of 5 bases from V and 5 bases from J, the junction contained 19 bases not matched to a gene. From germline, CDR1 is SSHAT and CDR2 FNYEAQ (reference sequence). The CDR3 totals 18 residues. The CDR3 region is CASSPVVDRETNWYGYTF. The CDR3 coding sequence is TGTGCCAGCAGCCCCGTAGTGGACAGGGAAACCAACTGGTATGGCTACACCTTC.

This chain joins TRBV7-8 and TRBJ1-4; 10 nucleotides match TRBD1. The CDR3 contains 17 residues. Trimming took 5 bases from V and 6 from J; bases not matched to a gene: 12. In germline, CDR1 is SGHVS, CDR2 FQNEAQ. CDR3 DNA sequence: TGTGCCAGCAGCCACCCCCGACCCGGGACAGGGGATGAAAAACTGTTTTTT. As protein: CASSHPRPGTGDEKLFF.

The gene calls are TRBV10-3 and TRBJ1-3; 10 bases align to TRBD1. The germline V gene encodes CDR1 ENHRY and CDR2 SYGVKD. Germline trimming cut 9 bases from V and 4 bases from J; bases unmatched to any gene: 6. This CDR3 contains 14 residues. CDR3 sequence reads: CAMSDRGLGNTIYF. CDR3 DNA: TGTGCCATGTCAGACAGGGGGCTAGGAAACACCATATATTTT.

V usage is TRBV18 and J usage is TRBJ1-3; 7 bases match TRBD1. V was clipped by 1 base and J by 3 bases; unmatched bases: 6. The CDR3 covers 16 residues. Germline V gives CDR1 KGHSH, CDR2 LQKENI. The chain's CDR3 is CASSPRGGTVGNTIYF. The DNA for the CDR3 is TGTGCCAGCTCACCACGGGGTGGGACAGTTGGAAACACCATATATTTT.

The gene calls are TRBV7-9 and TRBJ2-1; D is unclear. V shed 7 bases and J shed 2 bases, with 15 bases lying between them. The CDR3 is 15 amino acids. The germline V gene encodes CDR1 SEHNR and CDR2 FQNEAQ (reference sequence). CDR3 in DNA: TGTGCCAGCACCTTTAGTGGAGCGCCCTACAATGAGCAGTTCTTC. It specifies CASTFSGAPYNEQFF.

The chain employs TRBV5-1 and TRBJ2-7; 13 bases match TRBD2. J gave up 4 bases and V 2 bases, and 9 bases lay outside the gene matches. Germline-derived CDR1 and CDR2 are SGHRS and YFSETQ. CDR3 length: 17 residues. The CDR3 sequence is CASSFTGTSGGEYEQYF. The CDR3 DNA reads TGCGCCAGCAGCTTCACAGGAACTAGCGGGGGGGAATACGAGCAGTACTTC.

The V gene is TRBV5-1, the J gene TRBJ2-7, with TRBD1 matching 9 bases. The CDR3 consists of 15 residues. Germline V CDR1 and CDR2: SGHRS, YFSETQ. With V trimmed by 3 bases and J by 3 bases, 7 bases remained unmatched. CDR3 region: CASSWGDREGYEQYF. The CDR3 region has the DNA TGCGCCAGCAGCTGGGGGGACAGGGAAGGCTACGAGCAGTACTTC.

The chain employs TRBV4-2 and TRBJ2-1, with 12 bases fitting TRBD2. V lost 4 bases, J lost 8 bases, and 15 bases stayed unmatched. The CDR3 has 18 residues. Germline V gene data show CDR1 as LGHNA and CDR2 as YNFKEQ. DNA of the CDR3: TGTGCCAGCAGCCCCCGGACTAGCGGGGACCTGCTCTCCTATGAGCAGTTCTTC. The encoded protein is CASSPRTSGDLLSYEQFF.

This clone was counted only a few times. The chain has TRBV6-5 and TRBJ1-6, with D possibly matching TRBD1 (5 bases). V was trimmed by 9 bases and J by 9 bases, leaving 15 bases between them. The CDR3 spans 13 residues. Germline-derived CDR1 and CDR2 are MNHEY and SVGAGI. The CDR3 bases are TGTGCCAGTCGCTCCCGGGACTCTTCACCCCTCCACTTT. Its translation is CASRSRDSSPLHF.

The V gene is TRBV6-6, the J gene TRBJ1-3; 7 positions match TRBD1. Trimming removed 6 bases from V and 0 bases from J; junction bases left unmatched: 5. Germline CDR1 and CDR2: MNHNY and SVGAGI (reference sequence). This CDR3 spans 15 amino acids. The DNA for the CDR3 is TGTGCCAGCAGCAGAGGGACAGACTCTGGAAACACCATATATTTT. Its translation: CASSRGTDSGNTIYF.

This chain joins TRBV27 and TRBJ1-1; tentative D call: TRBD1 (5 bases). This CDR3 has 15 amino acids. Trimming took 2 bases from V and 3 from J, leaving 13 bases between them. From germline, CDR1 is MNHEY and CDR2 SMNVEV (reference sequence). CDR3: CASSLIGGAYTEAFF. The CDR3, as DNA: TGTGCCAGCAGTTTAATCGGGGGAGCTTACACTGAAGCTTTCTTT.

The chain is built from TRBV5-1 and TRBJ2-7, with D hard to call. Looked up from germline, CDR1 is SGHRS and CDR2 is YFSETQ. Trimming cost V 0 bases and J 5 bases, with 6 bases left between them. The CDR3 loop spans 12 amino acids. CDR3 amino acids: CASSLAGHEQYF. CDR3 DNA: TGCGCCAGCAGCTTGGCAGGCCACGAGCAGTACTTC.

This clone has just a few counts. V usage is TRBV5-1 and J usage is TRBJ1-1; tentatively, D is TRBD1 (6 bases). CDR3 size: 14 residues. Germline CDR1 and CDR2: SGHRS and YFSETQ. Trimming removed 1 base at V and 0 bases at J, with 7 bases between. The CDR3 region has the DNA TGCGCCAGCAGCTTGTGGGACATGAACACTGAAGCTTTCTTT. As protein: CASSLWDMNTEAFF.

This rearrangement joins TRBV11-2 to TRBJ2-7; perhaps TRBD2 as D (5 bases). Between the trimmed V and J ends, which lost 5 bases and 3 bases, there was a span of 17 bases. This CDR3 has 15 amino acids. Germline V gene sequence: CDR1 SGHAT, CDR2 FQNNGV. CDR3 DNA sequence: TGTGCCAGCAGCCTCGGACTGACTGGCGGCTACGAGCAGTACTTC. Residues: CASSLGLTGGYEQYF.

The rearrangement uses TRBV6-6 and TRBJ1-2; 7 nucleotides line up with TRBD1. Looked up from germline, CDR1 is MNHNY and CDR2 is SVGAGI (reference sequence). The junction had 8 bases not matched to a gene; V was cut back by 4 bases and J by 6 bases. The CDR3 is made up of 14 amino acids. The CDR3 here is CASSFDRAVDGYTF. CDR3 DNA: TGTGCCAGCAGTTTTGACAGGGCGGTCGATGGCTACACCTTC.

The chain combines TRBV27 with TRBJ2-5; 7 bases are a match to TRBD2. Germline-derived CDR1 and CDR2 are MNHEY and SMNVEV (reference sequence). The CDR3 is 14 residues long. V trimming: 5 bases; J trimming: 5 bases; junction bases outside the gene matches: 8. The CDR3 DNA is TGTGCCAGCAGTGATGCGGGGGTACCGGAGACCCAGTACTTC. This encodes CASSDAGVPETQYF.